Below are 25 T cell receptor beta chains sequenced from a single sample in a study of cytotoxic CD8 clonotypes in ibrutinib-treated CLL. TCRdb's table, derived via immunoSEQ multiplex PCR, lists solely in-frame clones and lacks some. Of about 23,000 clones in the sample, 65% to 75% were seen once. The material sequenced was PBMCs, taken after 24 months of ibrutinib treatment. The source is a human donor with chronic lymphocytic leukemia.

This clone is termed medium-sized. The chain joins TRBV6-1 to TRBJ1-1; no clear D gene. Between the trimmed V and J ends, which lost 10 bases and 1 base, there was a span of 7 bases. Germline values: CDR1 MNHNS, CDR2 SASEGT. This CDR3 spans 11 amino acids. CDR3: CATLENTEAFF. In nucleotides, the CDR3 is TGTGCCACCCTTGAGAACACTGAAGCTTTCTTT.

This chain joins TRBV18 and TRBJ2-1; 7 bases match TRBD1. Germline assignment: CDR1 KGHSH and CDR2 LQKENI. After removal of 3 bases from V and 2 bases from J, the junction contained 4 bases not matched to a gene. The CDR3 has 15 amino acids. The CDR3 loop reads CASSPHQGAYNEQFF. The CDR3 DNA follows: TGTGCCAGCTCACCCCACCAGGGGGCCTACAATGAGCAGTTCTTC.

V and J are TRBV5-4 and TRBJ2-7, with D tentatively TRBD1 (6 bases). Trimming shortened V by 4 bases and J by 0 bases, and 17 bases separated the two germline ends. CDR3 length: 16 residues. Germline V lookup: CDR1 SGHNT, CDR2 YYREEE (reference sequence). CDR3 residues: CASSVGAGDPSYEQYF. In DNA, the CDR3 is TGTGCCAGCAGCGTGGGGGCCGGGGACCCCTCCTACGAGCAGTACTTC.

This chain joins TRBV9 and TRBJ2-1; D tentatively fits TRBD1 or TRBD2 (6 bases each). Trimming shortened V by 7 bases and J by 0 bases, and 14 bases separated the two germline ends. This CDR3 contains 15 residues. Germline CDR1 SGDLS, CDR2 YYNGEE. CDR3 sequence (DNA): TGTGCCAGCGCGCCGGGGGCGAGCTCCTACAATGAGCAGTTCTTC. Translating it yields CASAPGASSYNEQFF.

This chain connects TRBV7-9 to TRBJ2-7, with D possibly TRBD1 on 5 matching bases. This CDR3 has 16 residues. V gave up 3 bases and J gave up 3 bases, with 18 bases separating them. Germline values: CDR1 SEHNR, CDR2 FQNEAQ (reference sequence). CDR3 nucleotide sequence: TGTGCCAGCAGCTTTATCCTGGACACCTTGAACTACGAGCAGTACTTC. Protein: CASSFILDTLNYEQYF.

V is TRBV5-1 and J is TRBJ2-7, with 10 nucleotides matching TRBD1. The V gene's germline CDR1 is SGHRS and CDR2 YFSETQ. This CDR3 comprises 15 residues. The ends lost 0 bases at V and 7 bases at J; junction bases unmatched: 7. The CDR3 nucleotides are TGCGCCAGCAGCTTGGATGGGACAGGGGATGGGGAGCAGTACTTC. This encodes CASSLDGTGDGEQYF.

This clone was detected only a few times. The chain joins TRBV20-1 to TRBJ1-2, with a weak D call TRBD1 (5 bases). Germline values: CDR1 DFQATT, CDR2 SNEGSKA (reference sequence). This CDR3 spans 10 amino acids. With 6 bases removed from V and 10 bases from J, the gap between germline ends came to 12 bases. CDR3 sequence: CSAAGRDYTF. The CDR3, as DNA: TGCAGTGCAGCAGGGCGCGACTACACCTTC.

This clone was seen once. The chain links TRBV10-3 to TRBJ1-1, with no clear D. The germline gives CDR1 ENHRY, CDR2 SYGVKD. V lost 6 bases, J lost 4 bases, and 12 bases lay in between. The CDR3 runs to 13 residues. CDR3 amino acids: CAIRGRVGTEAFF. The CDR3 DNA reads as TGTGCCATCAGGGGGAGGGTGGGCACTGAAGCTTTCTTT.

Points on this clone: Other nucleotide sequences from this sample produce the same CDR3. The rearrangement links TRBV5-1 to TRBJ1-2, with 7 bases lining up with TRBD1. V shed 2 bases and J 8 bases; nucleotides not matched to a gene: 6. The V gene's germline CDR1 is SGHRS and CDR2 YFSETQ. The CDR3 consists of 13 residues. The CDR3 sequence: CASSLGQVEGYTF. In nucleotides, the CDR3 is TGCGCCAGCAGCTTAGGACAGGTCGAGGGCTACACCTTC.

This clone was seen more than once but under ten times. This CDR3 reads CASSSLGGVGETQYF. The DNA for the CDR3 is TGTGCCAGCAGCTCGCTCGGGGGGGTTGGGGAGACCCAGTACTTC. The genes are TRBV5-4 and TRBJ2-5; 8 nucleotides agree with TRBD2. The germline gives CDR1 SGHNT, CDR2 YYREEE (reference sequence). J was trimmed by 5 bases and V by 3 bases; bases with no gene match: 9. This CDR3 spans 15 amino acids.

The chain uses TRBV29-1 and TRBJ2-7, with TRBD2 identical over 7 bases. This CDR3 region has 14 residues. Germline V lookup: CDR1 SQVTM, CDR2 ANQGSEA. Trimming cost V 6 bases and J 0 bases; bases outside gene matches: 8. CDR3: CSVRTSPSSYEQYF. DNA of the CDR3: TGCAGCGTAAGGACTAGTCCGAGCTCCTACGAGCAGTACTTC.

This clone was observed a handful of times. The CDR3 is CATSRDLRGNQPQHF. DNA of the CDR3: TGTGCCACCAGCAGAGATTTAAGGGGCAATCAGCCCCAGCATTTT. This chain joins TRBV15 and TRBJ1-5; D unresolved. From germline, CDR1 is LNHNV and CDR2 YYDKDF (reference sequence). V lost 0 bases, J lost 2 bases, and 8 bases lay in between. The CDR3 is made up of 15 amino acids.

This chain links TRBV7-9 with TRBJ2-7; D is ambiguous. V was trimmed by 0 bases and J by 1 base, leaving 4 bases between them. Germline-derived CDR1 and CDR2 are SEHNR and FQNEAQ (reference sequence). The CDR3 extends over 13 amino acids. In DNA, the CDR3 is TGTGCCAGCAGCTTAGCACAGTCCTACGAGCAGTACTTC. Translating it yields CASSLAQSYEQYF. Complete variable domain (other parts from reference TRBV7-9 and TRBJ2-7): DTGVSQNPRHKITKRGQNVTFRCDPISEHNRLYWYRQTLGQGPEFLTYFQNEAQLEKSRLLSDRFSAERPKGSFSTLEIQRTEQGDSAMYLCASSLAQSYEQYFGPGTRLTVT.

This clone showed up just once. This chain connects TRBV4-3 to TRBJ2-7; no definite D call. Trimming stripped 8 bases from V and 3 bases from J, with 17 bases between. CDR3 size: 14 residues. CDR1 is LGHNA and CDR2 is YSLEER in the germline V gene. The CDR3 is CASGPTATLYEQYF. Written as DNA, the CDR3 is TGCGCCAGCGGACCGACGGCGACACTCTACGAGCAGTACTTC.

This CDR3 is CASIGRDAYGYTF. CDR3 nucleotides: TGTGCCAGCATCGGCAGGGATGCCTATGGCTACACCTTC. This sequence joins TRBV2 and TRBJ1-2, with D possibly matching TRBD1 (5 bases). This CDR3 is built from 13 residues. Between the trimmed V and J ends, which lost 7 bases and 4 bases, there was a span of 13 bases. The V gene's germline CDR1 is SNHLY and CDR2 FYNNEI.

This clone was seen a few times. This chain connects TRBV7-8 to TRBJ2-1; D is perhaps TRBD2 (6 bases). V was clipped by 5 bases and J by 3 bases, with 14 bases between them. The germline V gene encodes CDR1 SGHVS and CDR2 FQNEAQ. The CDR3 is 15 amino acids. The CDR3 DNA sequence: TGTGCCAGCAGCCCTCGGGCAGCGGGCTACAATGAGCAGTTCTTC. Residues: CASSPRAAGYNEQFF.

J is TRBJ1-5 and V is TRBV2; no reliable D call. Trimming left V 6 bases short and J 1 base short, with 7 bases between. This CDR3 is built from 13 residues. Germline CDR1 is SNHLY and CDR2 is FYNNEI. The CDR3 is CASSPDSNQPQHF. CDR3 nucleotide sequence: TGTGCCAGCAGCCCAGACAGCAATCAGCCCCAGCATTTT.

The chain recombines TRBV10-2 with TRBJ1-5, with TRBD1 identical over 10 bases. The V gene end was trimmed by 6 bases and the J gene end by 0 bases; junction bases not matched to a gene: 5. Germline assignment: CDR1 WSHSY and CDR2 SAAADI. This CDR3 is built from 16 residues. CDR3 sequence (DNA): TGCGCCAGCAGGGCCGGGACAGGGGTTAGCAATCAGCCCCAGCATTTT. Amino acid sequence: CASRAGTGVSNQPQHF.

This clone was observed a few times. The chain carries TRBV5-6 and TRBJ2-3; 7 nucleotides match TRBD1. J lost 1 base, V lost 6 bases, and 8 bases had no gene match. This CDR3 contains 15 residues. Germline lookup yields CDR1 SGHDT and CDR2 YYEEEE. The CDR3, as DNA: TGTGCCAGCAACACAGGGGCTGTTCGCACAGATACGCAGTATTTT. Its protein product is CASNTGAVRTDTQYF.

The V and J genes are TRBV5-4 and TRBJ2-5; D ambiguous. Germline lookup yields CDR1 SGHNT and CDR2 YYREEE (reference sequence). Trimming took 4 bases from V and 2 from J, leaving 18 bases between them. CDR3 length equals 16 residues. Written as DNA, the CDR3 is TGTGCCAGCAGCACGAGACGAACGATCTCTCAAGAGACCCAGTACTTC. Its protein product is CASSTRRTISQETQYF.

In this sample, this clone is medium-sized. J is TRBJ2-3 and V is TRBV10-3; 11 bases fit TRBD1. Germline CDR1 reads ENHRY; CDR2 reads SYGVKD. This CDR3 contains 13 residues. V lost 6 bases and J lost 5; bases outside the gene matches: 1. CDR3 amino acids: CAIRGQGEDTQYF. In DNA, the CDR3 is TGTGCCATCAGGGGACAGGGGGAAGATACGCAGTATTTT.

CDR3 DNA sequence: TGTGCCAGCAGTGAACGCAGGACAGGGGTGGAAGGCTACACCTTC. This codes for CASSERRTGVEGYTF. The rearrangement joins TRBV6-1 to TRBJ1-2, with 9 bases aligning to TRBD1. The CDR3 has 15 amino acids. The trim removed 2 bases at V and 8 bases at J, leaving 9 bases unmatched. Germline V gives CDR1 MNHNS, CDR2 SASEGT.

To note about this clone: Germline and junction disagree at one end, which may indicate a read error. The CDR3: CASSFGTGGTYGQYF. CDR3 nucleotides: TGTGCCAGCAGCTTCGGGACAGGGGGCACCTACGGGCAGTACTTC. The chain is built from TRBV5-4 and TRBJ2-7; 12 bases line up with TRBD1. Germline V gene sequence: CDR1 SGHNT, CDR2 YYREEE (reference sequence). This CDR3 has 15 residues.

The chain uses TRBV19 and TRBJ1-1; D is undetermined. Trimming removed 7 bases at V and 1 base at J, with 13 bases between. The CDR3 totals 14 residues. In germline, CDR1 is LNHDA, CDR2 SQIVND (reference sequence). The CDR3 DNA is TGTGCCAGTACCCCAAAGTGGGGGAACACTGAAGCTTTCTTT. This codes for CASTPKWGNTEAFF.

This clone was detected only once. The chain employs TRBV5-6 and TRBJ1-2; maybe TRBD1 (5 bases). Trimming took 6 bases from V and 8 from J, leaving 23 bases between them. CDR3 size: 15 residues. Germline lookup yields CDR1 SGHDT and CDR2 YYEEEE. CDR3 bases: TGTGCCAGCACCCATTCTGGGGGAACCTATGGGGGCTACACCTTC. As protein: CASTHSGGTYGGYTF.